A selection of T cell receptor beta chains follows, all from one sample in a study of a mutant IDH1 vaccine in newly diagnosed glioma. TCRdb keeps only in-frame clones here, not all; method: immunoSEQ multiplex PCR. The sample consists of about 54,000 clones, 80% to 85% of them appearing once. Which antigens these TCRs recognize remains unknown. Specimen: PBMCs, collected from a glioma patient whose treatment included an IDH1 peptide vaccine. The source of these receptors is a woman aged 18-35 years with glioma. Each CDR3 is given with its conserved first and last residue. A D gene is named only where the DNA matches it firmly. Size tells how often a clone was seen (once, few, many) or the class of an expanded clone, and some rows leave it out.

j_call,v_call,clone_size,d_call,cdr3_nt,cdr3_aa
TRBJ1-2,TRBV5-6,-,-,TGTGCCAGCAGCTCTACGAACAACTATGGCTACACCTTC,CASSSTNNYGYTF
TRBJ2-2,TRBV6-5,-,-,TGTGCCAGCACCCTTGGAGGCCCCGGCGGGGAGCTGTTTTTT,CASTLGGPGGELFF
TRBJ1-1,TRBV5-1,-,TRBD1,TGCGCCAGCAGTGCGACAGGGGACGTGAACACTGAAGCTTTCTTT,CASSATGDVNTEAFF
TRBJ1-4,TRBV6-1,-,-,TGTGCCAGCAGTTCACACACAACTAATGAAAAACTGTTTTTT,CASSSHTTNEKLFF
TRBJ1-1,TRBV5-6,-,-,TGTGCCAGCAGCTCGCGACAGGACACTGAAGCTTTCTTT,CASSSRQDTEAFF
TRBJ2-1,TRBV10-1,once,TRBD2,TGCGCCAGCAGTGTGAGTAGCGGGAGCACGGAGCAGTTCTTC,CASSVSSGSTEQFF
TRBJ1-5,TRBV28,-,-,TGTGCCAGCAGCTCTATAGCAGGGCGGAATCAGCCCCAGCATTTT,CASSSIAGRNQPQHF
TRBJ2-7,TRBV10-2,-,-,TGCGCCAGCAGTGAGTCGGTGCGGTACGAGCAGTACTTC,CASSESVRYEQYF
TRBJ1-1,TRBV19,once,-,TGTGCCAGTAGTATAGGAGGTTCGAACACTGAAGCTTTCTTT,CASSIGGSNTEAFF
TRBJ1-3,TRBV27,-,-,TGTGCCAGCAGTTTATCGGGGGTCGGAAACACCATATATTTT,CASSLSGVGNTIYF
TRBJ2-5,TRBV5-1,-,TRBD2,TGCGCCAGCAGCCTGGGCAGCGGGAGTGGAGAGACCCAGTACTTC,CASSLGSGSGETQYF
TRBJ2-2,TRBV6-4,-,TRBD2,TGTGCCAGCGGGGGGACTAGCGGGGGGGGACCCCTGGGCAAGAGCGGGGAGCTGTTTTTT,CASGGTSGGGPLGKSGELFF
TRBJ2-7,TRBV9,-,-,TGTGCCAGCAGCGTAGATGAAAGGCCGGGGATCGAGCAGTACTTC,CASSVDERPGIEQYF
TRBJ2-3,TRBV28,-,TRBD2,TGTGCCAGCAGTACTAGCGGGAGGGCCGCAGATACGCAGTATTTT,CASSTSGRAADTQYF
TRBJ1-6,TRBV6-4,-,-,TGTGCCAGCAGTTTTGCGGACGGAGATTCACCCCTCCACTTT,CASSFADGDSPLHF
TRBJ2-7,TRBV27,-,TRBD2,TGTGCCAGCAAAGGACTAGCGGGGTACGAGCAGTACTTC,CASKGLAGYEQYF
TRBJ2-1,TRBV19,-,TRBD1,TGTGCCAGTAGTCCCGACAGGGCGTCCTACAATGAGCAGTTCTTC,CASSPDRASYNEQFF
TRBJ2-7,TRBV4-1,-,-,TGCGCCAGCAGCCCCCTGATGAGCGGCCCCTACGAGCAGTACTTC,CASSPLMSGPYEQYF
TRBJ2-5,TRBV5-1,-,TRBD2,TGCGCCAGCAGCTTAGTAGCGGGGGGGCAAGAGACCCAGTACTTC,CASSLVAGGQETQYF
TRBJ2-1,TRBV19,-,-,TGTGCCAGTAGCCGAGGCGGGATGGTCTACAATGAGCAGTTCTTC,CASSRGGMVYNEQFF
TRBJ2-7,TRBV19,-,-,TGTGCCAGTAGTATAGGGAGACCCTACGAGCAGTACTTC,CASSIGRPYEQYF
TRBJ1-1,TRBV7-6,-,TRBD1,TGTGCCAGCAGCCCCAGGGGACAGCGGAACACTGAAGCTTTCTTT,CASSPRGQRNTEAFF
TRBJ1-1,TRBV7-9,-,-,TGTGCCAGCAGCTTAGAGGAGACAGGGAACACTGAAGCTTTCTTT,CASSLEETGNTEAFF
TRBJ2-5,TRBV7-7,-,TRBD2,TGTGCTAGCAGCTTAGGAGCGGGAGGGCAAGAGACCCAGTACTTC,CASSLGAGGQETQYF
TRBJ2-7,TRBV29-1,-,TRBD2,TGCAGCGCCCGATCGGGGGGTAATTTATACTACGAGCAGTACTTC,CSARSGGNLYYEQYF
TRBJ2-7,TRBV2,-,TRBD1,TGTGCCAGCACTACCGGGACAGGGATCGAGCAGTACTTC,CASTTGTGIEQYF
TRBJ2-1,TRBV5-4,-,-,TGTGCCAGCAGCGCAGAACACTTTAGCGACGGCGATGAGCAGTTCTTC,CASSAEHFSDGDEQFF
TRBJ1-1,TRBV7-7,few,-,TGTGCTAGCAGCTTAGCGTTGGGGAGTGAAGCTTTCTTT,CASSLALGSEAFF
TRBJ2-7,TRBV7-9,-,TRBD1,TGTGCCAGCAGCTTGACAGGGGCGACAAACTCCTACGAGCAGTACTTC,CASSLTGATNSYEQYF
TRBJ2-3,TRBV2,-,TRBD1,TGTGCCAGCTCCCGGGACAGGCGCACAGATACGCAGTATTTT,CASSRDRRTDTQYF
TRBJ2-7,TRBV7-9,-,-,TGTGCCAGCAGCCCCGGTAAGGGGGGGTCCTACGAGCAGTACTTC,CASSPGKGGSYEQYF
TRBJ1-5,TRBV18,-,-,TGTGCCAGCTCACCGAGGACGGTTTATAGCAATCAGCCCCAGCATTTT,CASSPRTVYSNQPQHF
TRBJ2-7,TRBV6-6,-,TRBD1,TGTGCCAGCCAGGGGGCCTCCTACGAGCAGTACTTC,CASQGASYEQYF
TRBJ2-4,TRBV4-1,-,-,TGCGCCAGCAGCCCCCGGCACCTTGAAAACATTCAGTACTTC,CASSPRHLENIQYF
TRBJ2-7,TRBV27,-,TRBD1,TGTGCCAGCAGTTTACCGACCGGACGGACAGGCCTTTACTTC,CASSLPTGRTGLYF
TRBJ1-2,TRBV6-5,-,TRBD1,TGTGCCAGCCGACGGGGACAGGGGTCCTATGGCTACACCTTC,CASRRGQGSYGYTF
TRBJ2-7,TRBV14,once,TRBD1,TGTGCCAGCAGCCAAGGACAGGGAAGCTCCTACGAGCAGTACTTC,CASSQGQGSSYEQYF
TRBJ1-2,TRBV27,-,TRBD1,TGTGCCAGCAGTCCCATCCAGGGGGGCCATTATGGCTACACCTTC,CASSPIQGGHYGYTF
TRBJ2-3,TRBV2,-,TRBD1,TGTGCCAGCAGTGAAGTAAAGGGGGCGCTTGGTACGCAGTATTTT,CASSEVKGALGTQYF
TRBJ2-7,TRBV7-9,-,TRBD1,TGTGCCAGCAGCTATCCGGACAGGACCTACGAGCAGTACTTC,CASSYPDRTYEQYF
TRBJ1-2,TRBV9,-,TRBD1,TGTGCCAGCAGCGTAGGCGCGGACAGGGGGACCTATGGCTACACCTTC,CASSVGADRGTYGYTF
TRBJ2-7,TRBV2,-,-,TGTGCCAGCAGTGAGACGGGAAGCTCCTACGAGCAGTACTTC,CASSETGSSYEQYF
TRBJ2-5,TRBV11-2,-,-,TGTGCCAGCAGCTTAGGGCCCCAACACCAAGAGACCCAGTACTTC,CASSLGPQHQETQYF
TRBJ1-2,TRBV19,-,-,TGTGCCAGTAGTGGGGGCAGAGGGAGCTATGGCTACACCTTC,CASSGGRGSYGYTF
TRBJ2-1,TRBV6-5,-,TRBD1,TGTGCCAGCAGTCGGACAGGGGGAACCTACAATGAGCAGTTCTTC,CASSRTGGTYNEQFF
TRBJ1-3,TRBV9,-,-,TGTGCCAGCAGCGTCCGGGGAGGAAACACCATATATTTT,CASSVRGGNTIYF
TRBJ2-3,TRBV19,-,-,TGTGCCAGTAGTCTAGGTGGGTTTCGCACAGATACGCAGTATTTT,CASSLGGFRTDTQYF
TRBJ2-1,TRBV9,-,TRBD1,TGTGCCAGCAGCGTAGAACAGGGGGTTTTCGATGAGCAGTTCTTC,CASSVEQGVFDEQFF
TRBJ2-3,TRBV29-1,-,-,TGCAGCGAGTCCTTAACAGGGCCGGAAGATACGCAGTATTTT,CSESLTGPEDTQYF
TRBJ2-7,TRBV5-1,-,-,TGCGCCAGCAGCTTGGTCCCTTCTTATGACGAGCAGTACTTC,CASSLVPSYDEQYF
TRBJ1-1,TRBV29-1,-,-,TGCAGCGCCAAGTCTTCGGTTGAAGCTTTCTTT,CSAKSSVEAFF
TRBJ2-5,TRBV6-6,few,TRBD2,TGTGCCAGCAGTTACTCGGGACTAGCAACGGAGACCCAGTACTTC,CASSYSGLATETQYF
TRBJ2-1,TRBV9,-,TRBD1,TGTGCCAGCAGCCCCTTGGACAGGGAGAATGAGCAGTTCTTC,CASSPLDRENEQFF
TRBJ2-7,TRBV19,-,-,TGTGCCAGTAGTCTCGGGAATCGCGGCCACGAGCAGTACTTC,CASSLGNRGHEQYF
TRBJ1-4,TRBV25-1,-,-,TGTGCCAGCAGTGAATCTTTGGCAGCTAATGAAAAACTGTTTTTT,CASSESLAANEKLFF
TRBJ1-5,TRBV5-1,-,TRBD1,TGCGCCAGCAGCTGGGGACAGGAGGGTCAGCCCCAGCATTTT,CASSWGQEGQPQHF
TRBJ1-2,TRBV6-5,-,TRBD1,TGTGCCAGCAGCCAACCGTCAGGGGGCTACGGCTACACCTTC,CASSQPSGGYGYTF
TRBJ1-1,TRBV13,-,-,TGTGCCAGCAGCTTAGGGCCTCAGGGTATCACTGAAGCTTTCTTT,CASSLGPQGITEAFF
TRBJ2-7,TRBV10-3,-,-,TGTGCCATCAGTGCAAACGGGGGGCAAAACTACGAGCAGTACTTC,CAISANGGQNYEQYF
TRBJ2-3,TRBV6-1,-,-,TGTGCCAGCAGTGGTATGTACACAGATACGCAGTATTTT,CASSGMYTDTQYF